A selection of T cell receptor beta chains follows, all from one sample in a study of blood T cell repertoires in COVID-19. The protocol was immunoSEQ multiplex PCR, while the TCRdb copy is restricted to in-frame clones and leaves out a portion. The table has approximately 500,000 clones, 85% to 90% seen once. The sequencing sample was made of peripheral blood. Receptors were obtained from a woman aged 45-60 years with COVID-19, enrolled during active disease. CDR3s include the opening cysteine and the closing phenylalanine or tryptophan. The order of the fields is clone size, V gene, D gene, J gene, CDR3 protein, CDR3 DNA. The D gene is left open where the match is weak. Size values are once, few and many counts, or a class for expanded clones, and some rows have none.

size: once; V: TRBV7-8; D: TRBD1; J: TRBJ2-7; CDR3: CASSRDTGQGREQYF; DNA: TGTGCCAGCAGCCGCGATACGGGACAGGGGCGCGAGCAGTACTTC
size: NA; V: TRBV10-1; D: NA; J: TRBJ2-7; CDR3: CASSELGRKQYF; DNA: TGCGCCAGCAGTGAGTTGGGGCGAAAGCAGTACTTC
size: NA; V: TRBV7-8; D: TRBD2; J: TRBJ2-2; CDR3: CASSNREGGELFF; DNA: TGTGCCAGCAGCAACCGGGAGGGCGGGGAGCTGTTTTTT
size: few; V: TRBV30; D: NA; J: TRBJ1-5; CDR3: CAWSDGSNQPQHF; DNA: TGTGCCTGGAGCGACGGGAGCAATCAGCCCCAGCATTTT
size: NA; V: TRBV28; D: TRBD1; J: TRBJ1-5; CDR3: CASSSIRQGRQPQHF; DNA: TGTGCCAGCAGTTCTATCCGACAGGGGAGGCAGCCCCAGCATTTT
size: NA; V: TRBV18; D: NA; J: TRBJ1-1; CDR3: CASSPPVLRGGTEAFF; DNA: TGTGCCAGCTCACCACCGGTCTTACGGGGGGGGACTGAAGCTTTCTTT
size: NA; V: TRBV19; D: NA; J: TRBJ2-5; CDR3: CASSISLQFQETQYF; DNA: TGTGCCAGTAGTATTTCCTTGCAGTTCCAAGAGACCCAGTACTTC
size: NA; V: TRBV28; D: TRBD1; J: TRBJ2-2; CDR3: CASSKGGPNTGELFF; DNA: TGTGCCAGCAGTAAAGGGGGCCCGAACACCGGGGAGCTGTTTTTT
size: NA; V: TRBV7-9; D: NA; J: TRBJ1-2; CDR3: CASPGYTF; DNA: TGTGCCAGCCCGGGCTACACCTTC
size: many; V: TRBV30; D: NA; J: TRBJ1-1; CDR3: CAWSVGGAGDTEAFF; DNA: TGTGCCTGGAGTGTAGGAGGGGCGGGGGACACTGAAGCTTTCTTT
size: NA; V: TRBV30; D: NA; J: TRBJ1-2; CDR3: CAWSRTDNGYTF; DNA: TGTGCCTGGAGCCGTACAGACAATGGCTACACCTTC
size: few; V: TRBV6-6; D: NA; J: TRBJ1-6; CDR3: CASSDNNSPLHF; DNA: TGTGCCAGCAGTGACAATAATTCACCCCTCCACTTT
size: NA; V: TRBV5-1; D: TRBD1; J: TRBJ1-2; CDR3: CASSLGQQGAAVSYTF; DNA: TGCGCCAGCAGCTTGGGTCAACAGGGGGCTGCCGTAAGCTACACCTTC
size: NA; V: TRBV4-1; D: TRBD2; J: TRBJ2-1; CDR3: CASSPSFGLAGFNEQFF; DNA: TGCGCCAGCAGCCCTTCGTTCGGACTAGCGGGGTTTAATGAGCAGTTCTTC
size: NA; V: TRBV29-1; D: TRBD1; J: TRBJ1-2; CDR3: CSADPQGGYGYTF; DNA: TGCAGCGCTGACCCACAGGGGGGCTATGGCTACACCTTC
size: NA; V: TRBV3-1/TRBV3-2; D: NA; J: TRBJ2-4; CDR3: CASSYLQAGKNIQYF; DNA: TGTGCCAGCAGCTACCTACAGGCGGGAAAAAACATTCAGTACTTC
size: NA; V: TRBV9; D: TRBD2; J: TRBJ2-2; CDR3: CASSSQFGGLAGITGELFF; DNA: TGTGCCAGCAGCTCCCAGTTTGGCGGTCTAGCGGGGATTACCGGGGAGCTGTTTTTT
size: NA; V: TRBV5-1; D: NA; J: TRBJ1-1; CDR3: CASTTQGMGMNTEAFF; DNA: TGCGCCAGCACCACGCAGGGGATGGGGATGAACACTGAAGCTTTCTTT
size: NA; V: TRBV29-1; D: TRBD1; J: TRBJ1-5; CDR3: CSVTGTGTDQPQHF; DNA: TGCAGCGTCACCGGGACAGGGACTGATCAGCCCCAGCATTTT
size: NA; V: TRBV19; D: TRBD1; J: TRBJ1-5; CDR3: CASSIVHGTGYSNQPQHF; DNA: TGTGCCAGTAGTATAGTCCACGGGACAGGGTATAGCAATCAGCCCCAGCATTTT
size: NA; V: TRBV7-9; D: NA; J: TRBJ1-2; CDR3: CASSLGSAGVANYGYTF; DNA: TGTGCCAGCAGCTTAGGATCTGCGGGGGTAGCTAACTATGGCTACACCTTC
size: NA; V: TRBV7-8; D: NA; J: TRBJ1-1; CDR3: CASITVRGRVTEAFF; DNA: TGTGCCAGCATCACGGTCCGGGGTCGGGTCACTGAAGCTTTCTTT
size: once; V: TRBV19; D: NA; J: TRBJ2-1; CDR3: CASSIQGNEQFF; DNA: TGTGCCAGTAGTATCCAGGGCAATGAGCAGTTCTTC
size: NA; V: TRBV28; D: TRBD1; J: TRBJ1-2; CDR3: CASSLSTGGLGYTF; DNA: TGTGCCAGCAGTTTATCAACAGGGGGCTTGGGCTACACCTTC
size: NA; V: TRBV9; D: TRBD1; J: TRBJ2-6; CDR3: CASSVNPGTGVYGANVLTF; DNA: TGTGCCAGCAGCGTAAATCCCGGGACAGGGGTGTATGGGGCCAACGTCCTGACTTTC
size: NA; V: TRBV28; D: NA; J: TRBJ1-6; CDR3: CASSPGRVRNSPLHF; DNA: TGTGCCAGCAGTCCCGGCAGGGTAAGGAATTCACCCCTCCACTTT